Listed here are 22 T cell receptor beta chains from one sample, sequenced in a study of cytomegalovirus exposure and HLA in healthy donors (dated by TCRdb to about 2017). The library came from the immunoSEQ multiplex PCR assay. For the multiplex PCR, a mixture combining 60 forward primers for TCR Vbeta segments and 13 reverse primers for TCR Jbeta segments was used. TCRdb took this table from immuneACCESS and kept in-frame rearrangements with V and J called. Such tables lack part of the clones; where checked against another copy, unresolved V genes explain under half of the gap, and the rest is unexplained. The sample's own table lists 95,000 to 150,000 clones. The ten largest account for about 3.5% of the sample. Specimen: PBMCs. Receptors were obtained from a man aged 18 to 35 in good health and CMV-seronegative.

This chain uses TRBV7-9 with TRBJ1-2; a weak D match, TRBD1 (5 bases). Trimming shortened V by 1 base and J by 3 bases, and 18 bases separated the two germline ends. The CDR3 has 17 amino acids. Germline V CDR1 and CDR2: SEHNR, FQNEAQ (reference sequence). The CDR3 nucleotides read TGTGCCAGCAGCTTAGTGGGGTTAGTTCAACAGGACTATGGCTACACCTTC. Its translation is CASSLVGLVQQDYGYTF.

V usage is TRBV7-2 and J usage is TRBJ2-1; maybe TRBD2 (7 bases). The CDR3 is made up of 20 amino acids. Germline V gene lookup returns CDR1 SGHTA and CDR2 FQGNSA. V lost 0 bases to trimming and J lost 3 bases, with 24 bases between them. The CDR3 reads CASSLARGFNGGFLYNEQFF. In DNA form, the CDR3 reads TGTGCCAGCAGCTTAGCGCGGGGGTTTAATGGGGGCTTTCTCTACAATGAGCAGTTCTTC.

V is TRBV5-4 and J is TRBJ2-7; D is possibly TRBD2 (6 bases). CDR1 and CDR2 from the germline V gene are SGHNT and YYREEE (reference sequence). The CDR3 contains 15 residues. Trimming removed 2 bases from V and 2 bases from J, with 14 bases in between. As DNA, the CDR3 is TGTGCCAGCAGCTTTGGAGCGGGTGAAACCTACGAGCAGTACTTC. This translates into CASSFGAGETYEQYF. The entire variable domain, with the rest obtained from reference TRBV5-4 and TRBJ2-7, is as follows: ETGVTQSPTHLIKTRGQQVTLRCSSQSGHNTVSWYQQALGQGPQFIFQYYREEENGRGNFPPRFSGLQFPNYSSELNVNALELDDSALYLCASSFGAGETYEQYFGPGTRLTVT.

This chain uses TRBV5-6 with TRBJ1-1, with D tentatively TRBD1 (6 bases). The V end lost 5 bases, the J end lost 1 base, and 9 bases lay between the germline ends. Germline V lookup: CDR1 SGHDT, CDR2 YYEEEE. This CDR3 spans 13 amino acids. CDR3 nucleotide sequence: TGTGCCAGCAGAGGGACATCGAACACTGAAGCTTTCTTT. Amino acids: CASRGTSNTEAFF.

Notes on this clone: The CDR3 carries no conserved terminal phenylalanine or tryptophan, so it likely arises from a read error. The chain combines TRBV29-1 with TRBJ2-7; D might be TRBD2 (6 bases). CDR1 SQVTM and CDR2 ANQGSEA come from the germline V gene. The CDR3 runs 14 residues. The ends were cut back, 4 bases at V and 7 bases at J, with 20 bases in the middle. CDR3 nucleotide sequence: TGCAGCGTTGTGGATTTGGGGGGAGTATATGAGCAGTACTGC. Translated, it gives CSVVDLGGVYEQYC.

Here the CDR3 DNA reads TGTGCCAGCAGCGTATCGACCGGGGAGCTGTTTTTT. Translating it yields CASSVSTGELFF. The rearrangement joins TRBV9 to TRBJ2-2; D unresolved. The germline V gene has CDR1 SGDLS and CDR2 YYNGEE. This CDR3 contains 12 residues. Trimming shortened V by 1 base and J by 5 bases, and 3 bases separated the two germline ends.

V is TRBV7-8 and J is TRBJ2-5; 8 bases are shared with TRBD2. The end of the DNA aligns better with TRBJ2-7, so the J call may be wrong. The germline gives CDR1 SGHVS, CDR2 FQNEAQ. The CDR3 loop spans 14 amino acids. CDR3 sequence: CASSTRGGLDEQYF. The DNA of the CDR3 is TGTGCCAGCAGCACCCGGGGGGGCCTGGACGAGCAGTACTTC.

CDR3 loop: CASSWGQGNEAFF. CDR3 in DNA: TGTGCCAGCAGTTGGGGGCAGGGCAATGAAGCTTTCTTT. The rearrangement links TRBV6-5 to TRBJ1-1, with D perhaps matching TRBD1 (6 bases). CDR3 size: 13 residues. The germline V gene has CDR1 MNHEY and CDR2 SVGAGI. Trimming cost V 4 bases and J 7 bases, with 13 bases left between them.

The chain uses TRBV7-9 and TRBJ2-7, with D tentatively TRBD2 (7 bases). Germline V lookup: CDR1 SEHNR, CDR2 FQNEAQ (reference sequence). V dropped 8 bases and J dropped 3 bases, with 11 bases sitting between them. The CDR3 consists of 12 residues. CDR3 sequence: CASGGADYEQYF. Here the CDR3 DNA reads TGTGCCAGCGGGGGGGCAGACTACGAGCAGTACTTC.

Points on this clone: This CDR3 is also generated by other DNA sequences in the sample. The chain couples TRBV5-6 to TRBJ2-7; unclear D gene. The V end lost 2 bases, the J end lost 4 bases, and 10 bases lay between the germline ends. CDR1 is SGHDT and CDR2 is YYEEEE in the germline V gene. CDR3 size: 13 residues. CDR3 in amino acids: CASSFLSGYEQYF. The CDR3, as DNA: TGTGCCAGCAGCTTTCTTAGTGGTTACGAGCAGTACTTC.

V gene TRBV19 combines with J gene TRBJ2-3; a weak D match, TRBD2 (6 bases). CDR3 length: 16 residues. V lost 5 bases to trimming and J lost 2 bases, with 17 bases between them. Germline CDR1 is LNHDA and CDR2 is SQIVND (reference sequence). This CDR3 is CASSLPVGTDTDTQYF. The DNA of the CDR3 is TGTGCCAGTAGTTTACCCGTCGGGACTGACACAGATACGCAGTATTTT.

The rearrangement links TRBV4-1 to TRBJ2-3; D perhaps matches TRBD1 (6 bases). CDR1 MGHRA and CDR2 YSYEKL come from the germline V gene. Trimming cost V 4 bases and J 0 bases, with 14 bases left between them. The CDR3 contains 16 residues. This chain's CDR3 is CASSLPGTPSTDTQYF. CDR3 in DNA: TGCGCCAGCAGCCTTCCAGGGACACCGAGCACAGATACGCAGTATTTT.

The chain has TRBV27 and TRBJ2-1; the match to TRBD2 covers 7 bases. The germline V gene has CDR1 MNHEY and CDR2 SMNVEV (reference sequence). The CDR3 is 15 amino acids. The J segment lost 4 bases and the V segment lost 0 bases, leaving 3 bases of the junction unmatched. CDR3 DNA sequence: TGTGCCAGCAGTTTATCGACGGGAGGTTACAATGAGCAGTTCTTC. Amino acids: CASSLSTGGYNEQFF.

The chain links TRBV28 to TRBJ1-1; possibly TRBD1 for D (6 bases). This CDR3 is built from 14 residues. V was shortened by 5 bases and J by 7 bases, with 17 bases between the two germline ends. The V gene's germline CDR1 is MDHEN and CDR2 SYDVKM. CDR3 coding DNA: TGTGCCAGCAGTGCCTCGGGGGGCGCACGTGAAGCTTTCTTT. It encodes CASSASGGAREAFF.

The CDR3 loop reads CASSVTGGADFMNTEAFF. CDR3 DNA: TGCGCCAGCAGCGTTACAGGGGGCGCGGACTTTATGAACACTGAAGCTTTCTTT. The V and J genes are TRBV5-1 and TRBJ1-1; TRBD1 matches 9 bases. Germline trimming cut 4 bases from V and 0 bases from J; bases unmatched to any gene: 13. This CDR3 has 18 residues. Germline loops: CDR1 SGHRS, CDR2 YFSETQ. The whole variable domain, remainder taken from reference TRBV5-1 and TRBJ1-1, is KAGVTQTPRYLIKTRGQQVTLSCSPISGHRSVSWYQQTPGQGLQFLFEYFSETQRNKGNFPGRFSGRQFSNSRSEMNVSTLELGDSALYLCASSVTGGADFMNTEAFFGQGTRLTVV.

The chain uses TRBV19 and TRBJ1-2; unclear D gene. The germline V gene encodes CDR1 LNHDA and CDR2 SQIVND (reference sequence). The CDR3 runs to 12 residues. Trimming cost V 4 bases and J 8 bases, with 11 bases left between them. The CDR3 DNA reads TGTGCCAGTAGTACGGGAGAGGGAGGCTACACCTTC. Encoded protein: CASSTGEGGYTF.

V gene TRBV19 combines with J gene TRBJ1-5; 12 nucleotides match TRBD1. The CDR3 sequence is 15 residues long. V gave up 5 bases and J gave up 7 bases; unmatched junction bases: 6. Germline CDR1 LNHDA, CDR2 SQIVND (reference sequence). Here the CDR3 reads CASSSGTGGFQPQHF. The CDR3 bases are TGTGCCAGTAGTTCCGGGACAGGGGGCTTCCAGCCCCAGCATTTT.

The chain has TRBV19 and TRBJ1-2, with D maybe TRBD1 (5 bases). The V end was cut by 7 bases, the J end by 4 bases, with 19 bases between. Germline V gene lookup returns CDR1 LNHDA and CDR2 SQIVND (reference sequence). CDR3 size: 15 residues. The CDR3 DNA is TGTGCCAGTAATCCTACCAGAGAGACAGCCTATGGCTACACCTTC. Amino acid sequence: CASNPTRETAYGYTF.

The rearrangement joins TRBV6-5 to TRBJ2-1; the D is unclear. In germline, CDR1 is MNHEY, CDR2 SVGAGI. The CDR3 totals 12 residues. Deletions cut 6 bases from V and 9 bases from J, with 12 bases between. The CDR3 reads CASRRSGGEQFF. CDR3 in DNA: TGTGCCAGCAGACGATCCGGTGGTGAGCAGTTCTTC.

The chain joins TRBV15 to TRBJ1-5; 10 bases align to TRBD1. V was pared by 4 bases and J by 11 bases, with 11 bases of the junction left unmatched. The germline V gene encodes CDR1 LNHNV and CDR2 YYDKDF (reference sequence). The CDR3 is made up of 15 amino acids. CDR3 in DNA: TGTGCCACCAGCACCGGACAGGGGGAAACGGGGGCCCAGCATTTT. This sequence encodes CATSTGQGETGAQHF.

This chain joins TRBV6-1 and TRBJ2-1; D is uncertain. V dropped 8 bases and J dropped 6 bases, with 8 bases sitting between them. This CDR3 is 11 amino acids long. Germline loops: CDR1 MNHNS, CDR2 SASEGT. The CDR3 coding sequence is TGTGCCAGCTCTAGAGCCAATGAGCAGTTCTTC. This sequence encodes CASSRANEQFF.

The rearrangement links TRBV5-1 to TRBJ1-4; 12 bases fit TRBD1. Germline V CDR1 and CDR2: SGHRS, YFSETQ. The V segment lost 3 bases and the J segment 8 bases; nucleotides outside the gene matches: 11. The CDR3 contains 17 residues. The CDR3 DNA reads TGCGCCAGCAGCTCCTCCGGGACAGGGGGCCCTGGGGAAAAACTGTTTTTT. It specifies CASSSSGTGGPGEKLFF.